The present entry profiles one T cell receptor (beta chain) with its context. The primer mix had 60 Vbeta and 13 Jbeta primers. This table comes from immunoSEQ multiplex PCR, and its TCRdb copy is limited to in-frame clones, with some not included. This sample has over 80,000 clones, with 80% to 90% found just once. The CDR3 loop spans 14 amino acids. V lost 6 bases to trimming and J lost 2 bases; unmatched junction nucleotides: 6. CDR1 SNHLY and CDR2 FYNNEI come from the germline V gene. This sample was taken from a study of cytomegalovirus exposure and HLA in healthy donors. The V call is TRBV2, the J call TRBJ1-2, with TRBD1 matching over 7 bases. The specimen was PBMCs. This receptor was taken from a man aged 25-45 years in good health and CMV-seropositive. The CDR3 bases are TGTGCCAGCAGCCGGGACAGTCACAACTATGGCTACACCTTC. This codes for CASSRDSHNYGYTF.